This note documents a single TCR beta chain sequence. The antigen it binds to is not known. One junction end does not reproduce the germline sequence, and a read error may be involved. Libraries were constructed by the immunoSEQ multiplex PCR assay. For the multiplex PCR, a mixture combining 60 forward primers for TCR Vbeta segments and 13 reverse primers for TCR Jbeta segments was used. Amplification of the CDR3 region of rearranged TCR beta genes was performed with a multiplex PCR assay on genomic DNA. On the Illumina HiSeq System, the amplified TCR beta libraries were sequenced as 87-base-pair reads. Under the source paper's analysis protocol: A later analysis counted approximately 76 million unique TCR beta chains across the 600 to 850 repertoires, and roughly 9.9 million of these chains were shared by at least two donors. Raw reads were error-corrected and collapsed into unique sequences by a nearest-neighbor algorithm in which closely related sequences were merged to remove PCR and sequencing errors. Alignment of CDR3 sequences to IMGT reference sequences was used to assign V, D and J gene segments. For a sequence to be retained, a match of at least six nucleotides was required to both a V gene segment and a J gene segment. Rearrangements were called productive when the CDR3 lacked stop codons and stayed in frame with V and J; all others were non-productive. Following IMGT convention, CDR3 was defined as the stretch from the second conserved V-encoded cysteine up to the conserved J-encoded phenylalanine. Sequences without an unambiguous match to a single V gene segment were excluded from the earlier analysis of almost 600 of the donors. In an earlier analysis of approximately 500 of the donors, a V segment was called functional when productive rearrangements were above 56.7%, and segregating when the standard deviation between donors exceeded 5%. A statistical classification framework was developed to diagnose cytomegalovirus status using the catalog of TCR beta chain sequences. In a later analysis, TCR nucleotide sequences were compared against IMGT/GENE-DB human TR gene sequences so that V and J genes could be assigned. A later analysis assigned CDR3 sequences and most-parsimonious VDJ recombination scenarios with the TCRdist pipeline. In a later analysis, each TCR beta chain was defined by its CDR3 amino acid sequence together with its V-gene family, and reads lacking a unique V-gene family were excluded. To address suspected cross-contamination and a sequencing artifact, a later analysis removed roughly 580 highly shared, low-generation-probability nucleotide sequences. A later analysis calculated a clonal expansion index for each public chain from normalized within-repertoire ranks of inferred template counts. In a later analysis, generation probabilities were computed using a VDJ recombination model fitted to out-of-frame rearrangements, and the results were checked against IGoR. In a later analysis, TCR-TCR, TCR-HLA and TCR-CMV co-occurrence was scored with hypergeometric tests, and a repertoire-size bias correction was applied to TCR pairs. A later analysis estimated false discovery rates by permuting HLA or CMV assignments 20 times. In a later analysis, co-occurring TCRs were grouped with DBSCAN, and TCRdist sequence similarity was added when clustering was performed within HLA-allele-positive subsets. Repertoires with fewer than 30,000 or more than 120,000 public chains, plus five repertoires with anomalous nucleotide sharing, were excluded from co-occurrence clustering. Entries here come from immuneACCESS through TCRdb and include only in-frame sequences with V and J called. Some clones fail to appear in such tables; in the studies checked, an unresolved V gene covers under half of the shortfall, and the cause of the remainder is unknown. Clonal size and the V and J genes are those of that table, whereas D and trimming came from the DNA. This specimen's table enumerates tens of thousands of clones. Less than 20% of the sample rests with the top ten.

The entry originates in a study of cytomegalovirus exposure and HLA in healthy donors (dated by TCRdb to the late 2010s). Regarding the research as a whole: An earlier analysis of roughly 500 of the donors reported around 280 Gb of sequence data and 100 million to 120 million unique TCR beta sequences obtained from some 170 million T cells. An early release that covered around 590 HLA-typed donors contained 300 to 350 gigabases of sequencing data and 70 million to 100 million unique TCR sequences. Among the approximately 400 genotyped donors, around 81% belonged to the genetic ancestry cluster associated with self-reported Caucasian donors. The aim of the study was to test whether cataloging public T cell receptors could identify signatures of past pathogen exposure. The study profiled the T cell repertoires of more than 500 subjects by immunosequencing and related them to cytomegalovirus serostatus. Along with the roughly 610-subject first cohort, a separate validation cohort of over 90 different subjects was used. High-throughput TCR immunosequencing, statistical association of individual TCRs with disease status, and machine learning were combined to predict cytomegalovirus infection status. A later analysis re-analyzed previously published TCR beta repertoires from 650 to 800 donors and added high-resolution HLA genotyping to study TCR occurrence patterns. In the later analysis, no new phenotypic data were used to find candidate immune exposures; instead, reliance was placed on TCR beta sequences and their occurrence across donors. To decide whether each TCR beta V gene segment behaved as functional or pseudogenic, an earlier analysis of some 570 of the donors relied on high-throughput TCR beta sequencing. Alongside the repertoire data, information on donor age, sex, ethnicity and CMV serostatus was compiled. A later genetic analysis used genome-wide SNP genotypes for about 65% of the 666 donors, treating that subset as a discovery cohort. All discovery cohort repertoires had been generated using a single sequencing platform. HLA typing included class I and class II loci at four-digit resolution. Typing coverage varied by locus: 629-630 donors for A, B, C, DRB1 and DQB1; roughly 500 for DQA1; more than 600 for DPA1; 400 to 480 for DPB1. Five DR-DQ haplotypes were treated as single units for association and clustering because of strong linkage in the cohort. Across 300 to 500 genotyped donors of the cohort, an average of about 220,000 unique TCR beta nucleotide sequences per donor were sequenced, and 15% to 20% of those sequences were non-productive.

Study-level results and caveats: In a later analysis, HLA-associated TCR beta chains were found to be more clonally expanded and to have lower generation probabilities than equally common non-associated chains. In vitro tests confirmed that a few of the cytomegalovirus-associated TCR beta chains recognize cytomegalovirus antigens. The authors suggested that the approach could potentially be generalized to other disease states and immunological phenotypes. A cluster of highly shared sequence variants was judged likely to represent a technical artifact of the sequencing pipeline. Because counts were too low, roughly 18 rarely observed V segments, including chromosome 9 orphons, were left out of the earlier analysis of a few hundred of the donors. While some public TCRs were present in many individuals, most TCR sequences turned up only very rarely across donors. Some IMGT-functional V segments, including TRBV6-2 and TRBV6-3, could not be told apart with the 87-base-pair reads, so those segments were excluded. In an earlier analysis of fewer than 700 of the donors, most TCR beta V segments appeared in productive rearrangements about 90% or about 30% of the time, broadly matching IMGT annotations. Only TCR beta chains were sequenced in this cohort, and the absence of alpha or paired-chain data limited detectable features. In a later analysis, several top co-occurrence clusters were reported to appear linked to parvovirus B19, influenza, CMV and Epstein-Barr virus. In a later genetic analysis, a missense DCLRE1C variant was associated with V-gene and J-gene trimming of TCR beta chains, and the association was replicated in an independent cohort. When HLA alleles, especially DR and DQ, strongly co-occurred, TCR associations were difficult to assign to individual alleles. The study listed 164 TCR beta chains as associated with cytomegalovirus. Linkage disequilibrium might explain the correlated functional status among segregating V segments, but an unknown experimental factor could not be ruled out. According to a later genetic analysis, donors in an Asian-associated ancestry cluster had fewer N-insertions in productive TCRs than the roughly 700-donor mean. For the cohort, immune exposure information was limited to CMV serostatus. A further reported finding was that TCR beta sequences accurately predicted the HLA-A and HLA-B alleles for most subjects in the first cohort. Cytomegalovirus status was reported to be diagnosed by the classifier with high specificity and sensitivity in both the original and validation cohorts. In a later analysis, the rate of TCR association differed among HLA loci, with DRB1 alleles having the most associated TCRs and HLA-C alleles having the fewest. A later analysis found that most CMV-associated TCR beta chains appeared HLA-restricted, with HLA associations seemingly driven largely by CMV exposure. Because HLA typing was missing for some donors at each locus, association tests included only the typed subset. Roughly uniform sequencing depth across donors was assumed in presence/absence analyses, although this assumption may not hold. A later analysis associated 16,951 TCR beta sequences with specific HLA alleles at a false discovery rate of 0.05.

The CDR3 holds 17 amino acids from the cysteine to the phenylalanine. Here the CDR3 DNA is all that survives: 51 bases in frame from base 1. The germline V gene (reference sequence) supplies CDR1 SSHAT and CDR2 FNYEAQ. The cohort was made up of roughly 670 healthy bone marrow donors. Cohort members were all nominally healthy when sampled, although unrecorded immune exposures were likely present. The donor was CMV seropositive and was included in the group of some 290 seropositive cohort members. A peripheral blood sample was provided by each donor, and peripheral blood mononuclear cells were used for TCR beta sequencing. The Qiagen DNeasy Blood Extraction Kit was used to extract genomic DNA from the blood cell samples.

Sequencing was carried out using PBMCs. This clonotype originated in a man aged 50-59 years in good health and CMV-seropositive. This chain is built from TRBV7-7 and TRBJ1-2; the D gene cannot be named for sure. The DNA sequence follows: TGTGCTAGCAGCCCGATCCTAAGCGCCGATTTTGGGTATGGCTACACCTTC. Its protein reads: CASSPILSADFGYGYTF.